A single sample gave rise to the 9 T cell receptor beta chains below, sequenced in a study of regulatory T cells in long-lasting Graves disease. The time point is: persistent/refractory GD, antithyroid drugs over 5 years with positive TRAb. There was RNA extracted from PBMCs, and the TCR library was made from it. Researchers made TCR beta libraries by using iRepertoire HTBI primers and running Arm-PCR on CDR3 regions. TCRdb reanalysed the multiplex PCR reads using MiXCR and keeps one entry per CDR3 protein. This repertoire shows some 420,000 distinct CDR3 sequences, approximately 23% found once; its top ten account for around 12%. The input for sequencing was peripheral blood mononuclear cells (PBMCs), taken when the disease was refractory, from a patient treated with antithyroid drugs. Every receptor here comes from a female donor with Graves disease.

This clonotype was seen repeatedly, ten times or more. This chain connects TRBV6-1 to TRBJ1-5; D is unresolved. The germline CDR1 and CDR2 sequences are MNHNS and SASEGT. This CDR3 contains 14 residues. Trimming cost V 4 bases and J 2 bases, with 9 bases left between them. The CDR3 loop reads CASSGVMGNQPQHF. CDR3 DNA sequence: TGTGCCAGCAGTGGAGTGATGGGCAATCAGCCCCAGCATTTT.

CDR3: CSVGGGQSYEQYF. CDR3 nucleotides: TGCAGCGTTGGGGGTGGACAGTCCTACGAGCAGTACTTC. V usage is TRBV29-1 and J usage is TRBJ2-7, with D possibly matching TRBD1 (6 bases). Germline assignment: CDR1 SQVTM and CDR2 ANQGSEA. Trimming shortened V by 4 bases and J by 1 base, and 11 bases separated the two germline ends. The CDR3 length is 13 residues.

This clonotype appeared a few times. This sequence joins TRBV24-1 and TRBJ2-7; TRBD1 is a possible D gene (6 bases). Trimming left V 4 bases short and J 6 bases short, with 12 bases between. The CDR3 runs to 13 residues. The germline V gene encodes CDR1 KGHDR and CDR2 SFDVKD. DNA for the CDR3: TGTGCCACCAGTGACAGGGGAAAGGGCGAGCAGTACTTC. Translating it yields CATSDRGKGEQYF.

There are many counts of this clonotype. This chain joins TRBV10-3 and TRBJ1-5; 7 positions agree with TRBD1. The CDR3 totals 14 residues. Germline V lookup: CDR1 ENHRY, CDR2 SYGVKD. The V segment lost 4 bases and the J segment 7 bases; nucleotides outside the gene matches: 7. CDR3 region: CAISARQGEQPQHF. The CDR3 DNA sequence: TGTGCCATCAGTGCCAGACAGGGCGAACAGCCCCAGCATTTT.

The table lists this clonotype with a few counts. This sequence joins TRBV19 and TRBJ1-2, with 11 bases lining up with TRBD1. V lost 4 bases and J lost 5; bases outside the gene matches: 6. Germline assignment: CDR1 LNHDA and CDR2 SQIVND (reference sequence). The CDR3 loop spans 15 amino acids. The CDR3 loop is CASSTGQGARYGYTF. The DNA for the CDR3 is TGTGCCAGTAGTACAGGACAGGGGGCAAGATATGGCTACACCTTC.

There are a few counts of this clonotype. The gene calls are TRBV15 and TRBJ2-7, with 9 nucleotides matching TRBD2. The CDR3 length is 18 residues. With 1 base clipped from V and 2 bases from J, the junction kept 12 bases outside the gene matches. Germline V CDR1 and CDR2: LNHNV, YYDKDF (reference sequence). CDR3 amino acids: CATSRVSSAGGRTYEQYF. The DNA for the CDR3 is TGTGCCACCAGCAGAGTTAGTAGTGCGGGAGGGCGCACCTACGAGCAGTACTTC.

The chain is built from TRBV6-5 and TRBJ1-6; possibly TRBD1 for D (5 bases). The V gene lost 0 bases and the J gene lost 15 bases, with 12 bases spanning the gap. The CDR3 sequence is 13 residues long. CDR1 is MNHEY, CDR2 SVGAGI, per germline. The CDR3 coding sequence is TGTGCCAGCAGTTACTCCAGGGTTGAGCTCCTCCACTTT. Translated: CASSYSRVELLHF.

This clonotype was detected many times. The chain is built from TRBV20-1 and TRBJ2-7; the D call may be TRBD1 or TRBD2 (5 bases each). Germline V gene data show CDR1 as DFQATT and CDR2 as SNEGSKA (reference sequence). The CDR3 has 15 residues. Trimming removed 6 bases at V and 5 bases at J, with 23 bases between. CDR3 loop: CSARRIGTALDEQYF. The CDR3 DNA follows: TGCAGTGCAAGAAGGATTGGGACGGCTCTGGACGAGCAGTACTTC.

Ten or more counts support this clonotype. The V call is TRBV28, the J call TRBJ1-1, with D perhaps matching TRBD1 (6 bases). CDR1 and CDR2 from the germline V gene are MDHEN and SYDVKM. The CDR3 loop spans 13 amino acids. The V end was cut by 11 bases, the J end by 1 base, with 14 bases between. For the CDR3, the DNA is TGTGCCGGCACCGGACAGCGGAACACTGAAGCTTTCTTT. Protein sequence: CAGTGQRNTEAFF.